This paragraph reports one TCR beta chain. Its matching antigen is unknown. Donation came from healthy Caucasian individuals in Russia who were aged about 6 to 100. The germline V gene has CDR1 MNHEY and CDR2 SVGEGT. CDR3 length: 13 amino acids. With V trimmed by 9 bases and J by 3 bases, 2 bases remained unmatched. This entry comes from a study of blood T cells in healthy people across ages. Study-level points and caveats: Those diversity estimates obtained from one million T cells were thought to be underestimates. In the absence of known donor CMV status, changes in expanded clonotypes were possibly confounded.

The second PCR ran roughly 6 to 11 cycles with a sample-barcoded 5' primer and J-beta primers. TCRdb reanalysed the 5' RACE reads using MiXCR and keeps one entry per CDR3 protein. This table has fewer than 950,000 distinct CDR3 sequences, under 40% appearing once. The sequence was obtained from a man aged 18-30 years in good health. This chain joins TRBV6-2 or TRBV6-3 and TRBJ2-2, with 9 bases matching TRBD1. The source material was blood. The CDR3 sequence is CASRQGDTGELFF. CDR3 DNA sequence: TGTGCCAGTAGACAGGGGGACACCGGGGAGCTGTTTTTT.